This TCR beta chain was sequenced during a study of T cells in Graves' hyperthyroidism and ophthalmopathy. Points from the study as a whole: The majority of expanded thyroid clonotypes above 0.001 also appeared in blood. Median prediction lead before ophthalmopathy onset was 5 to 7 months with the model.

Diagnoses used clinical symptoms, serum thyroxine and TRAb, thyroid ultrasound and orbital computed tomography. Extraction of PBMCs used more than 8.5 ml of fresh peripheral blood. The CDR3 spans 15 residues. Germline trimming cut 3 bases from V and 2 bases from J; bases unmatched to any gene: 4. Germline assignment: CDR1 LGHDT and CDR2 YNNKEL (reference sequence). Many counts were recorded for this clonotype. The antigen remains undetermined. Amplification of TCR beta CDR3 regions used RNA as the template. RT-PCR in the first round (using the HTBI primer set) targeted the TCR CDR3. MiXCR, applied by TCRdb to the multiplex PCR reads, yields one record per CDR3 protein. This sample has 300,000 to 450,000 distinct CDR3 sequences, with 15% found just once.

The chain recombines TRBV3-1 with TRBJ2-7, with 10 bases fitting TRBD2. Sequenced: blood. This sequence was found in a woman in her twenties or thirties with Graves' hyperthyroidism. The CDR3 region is CASSHGGLAAYEQYF. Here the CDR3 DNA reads TGTGCCAGCAGCCATGGTGGACTAGCGGCCTACGAGCAGTACTTC.